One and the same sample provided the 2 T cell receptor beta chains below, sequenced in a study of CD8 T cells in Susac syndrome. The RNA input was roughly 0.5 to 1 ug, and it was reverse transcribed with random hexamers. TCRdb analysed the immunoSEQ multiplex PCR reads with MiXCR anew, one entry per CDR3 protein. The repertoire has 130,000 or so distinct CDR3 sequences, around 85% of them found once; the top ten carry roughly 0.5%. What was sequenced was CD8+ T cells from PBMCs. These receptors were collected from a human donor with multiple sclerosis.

Here the CDR3 DNA reads TGTGCCAGCAGCAAGCTGAGCGGTTTTAACCTCTACACAGATACGCAGTATTTT. It encodes CASSKLSGFNLYTDTQYF. The chain is built from TRBV21-1 and TRBJ2-3; the listed D gene, TRBD2, was not tested against the DNA. TRBV21-1 is noted as a pseudogene. The CDR3 length is 18 residues.

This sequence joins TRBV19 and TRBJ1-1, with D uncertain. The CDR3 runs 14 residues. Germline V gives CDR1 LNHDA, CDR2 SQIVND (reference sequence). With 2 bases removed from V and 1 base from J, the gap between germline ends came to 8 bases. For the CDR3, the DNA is TGTGCCAGTAGTATATGGCACAAGAACACTGAAGCTTTCTTT. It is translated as CASSIWHKNTEAFF.